This is a list of T cell receptor beta chains from one sample in a study of OX40 agonist ivuxolimab in advanced cancers. Generated by immunoSEQ multiplex PCR, the TCRdb table keeps only in-frame clones and is missing some. The sample yields roughly 55,000 clones, 70% to 90% seen once. The specimen comprised CD4+ or CD8+ T cells sorted from blood, sampled in a trial of the OX40 agonist ivuxolimab. The receptors here all came from an adult with an advanced solid tumor such as melanoma, head and neck, liver or kidney cancer. Each CDR3 is given with its conserved first and last residue. A D gene is named only where the DNA matches it firmly. Clone size is not always given. Where it is, it says once, few, many or a class for expanded clones.

TRBJ2-1 | TRBV2 | - | TRBD2 | CASSDASGFYNEQFF | TGTGCCAGCAGTGACGCTAGCGGATTCTACAATGAGCAGTTCTTC
TRBJ2-2 | TRBV7-9 | - | - | CASGSLDRVGELFF | TGTGCCAGCGGCTCCCTGGATCGGGTCGGGGAGCTGTTTTTT
TRBJ1-5 | TRBV7-2 | - | - | CASSLSPGAPQPQHF | TGTGCCAGCAGCTTAAGTCCAGGGGCCCCTCAGCCCCAGCATTTT
TRBJ1-2 | TRBV25-1 | - | - | CASSGNYGYTF | TGTGCCAGCAGTGGAAACTATGGCTACACCTTC
TRBJ2-3 | TRBV9 | once | TRBD2 | CASSGRLGGGVPSTDTQYF | TGTGCCAGCAGCGGGAGGCTAGGTGGGGGGGTTCCTAGCACAGATACGCAGTATTTT
TRBJ2-7 | TRBV5-4 | few | - | CASSLTGGPPPYEQYF | TGTGCCAGCAGCTTGACGGGGGGCCCGCCCCCCTACGAGCAGTACTTC
TRBJ1-1 | TRBV6-5 | - | - | CASSYRGVTEAFF | TGTGCCAGCAGTTATCGAGGGGTAACTGAAGCTTTCTTT
TRBJ2-1 | TRBV9 | - | - | CASSVEPGGPYNEQFF | TGTGCCAGCAGCGTAGAGCCCGGGGGGCCTTACAATGAGCAGTTCTTC
TRBJ2-7 | TRBV25-1 | - | - | CASSHPHRADYEQYF | TGTGCCAGCAGCCACCCCCACAGGGCCGACTACGAGCAGTACTTC
TRBJ2-7 | TRBV7-9 | - | TRBD1 | CASSLAPGQGAYEQYF | TGTGCCAGCAGCTTAGCTCCGGGACAGGGGGCGTACGAGCAGTACTTC
TRBJ2-2 | TRBV6-4 | - | TRBD1 | CASSGTVNTGELFF | TGTGCCAGCAGCGGGACAGTTAACACCGGGGAGCTGTTTTTT
TRBJ1-1 | TRBV6-5 | - | TRBD1 | CASSYWGQLLF | TGTGCCAGCAGTTATTGGGGACAGCTTCTCTTT
TRBJ2-3 | TRBV7-2 | - | - | CASSLDSAEDTQYF | TGTGCCAGCAGCTTAGATTCAGCGGAAGATACGCAGTATTTT
TRBJ1-1 | TRBV30 | - | TRBD1 | CAWSVTGDTEAFF | TGTGCCTGGAGTGTGACAGGGGACACTGAAGCTTTCTTT
TRBJ2-7 | TRBV5-8 | - | TRBD1 | CASSSDRDEQYF | TGTGCCAGCAGCTCGGACAGGGACGAGCAGTACTTC
TRBJ2-1 | TRBV28 | - | - | CASSTYRGGTYNEQFF | TGTGCCAGCAGTACCTACCGTGGCGGAACCTACAATGAGCAGTTCTTC
TRBJ1-4 | TRBV6-1 | - | TRBD1 | CASSATGGYEKLFF | TGTGCCAGCAGCGCGACAGGGGGCTACGAAAAACTGTTTTTT
TRBJ2-5 | TRBV28 | - | TRBD2 | CASSLRGVAGRETQYF | TGTGCCAGCAGTTTACGGGGGGTTGCGGGGCGGGAGACCCAGTACTTC
TRBJ1-1 | TRBV7-9 | few | - | CAIYMEGDGFF | TGTGCCATCTACATGGAGGGGGACGGTTTCTTT
TRBJ1-5 | TRBV4-1 | few | - | CASSPAGAGQPQHF | TGCGCCAGCAGCCCCGCAGGGGCAGGCCAGCCCCAGCATTTT
TRBJ1-2 | TRBV7-2 | - | - | CASTSWAGINYGYTF | TGTGCCAGCACCTCCTGGGCCGGGATTAACTATGGCTACACCTTC
TRBJ2-7 | TRBV2 | - | - | CASRLVGDSYEQYF | TGTGCCAGCAGACTAGTGGGGGACTCCTACGAGCAGTACTTC
TRBJ1-1 | TRBV5-1 | - | - | CASSLGAVGDTEAFF | TGCGCCAGCAGCTTGGGGGCGGTTGGTGACACTGAAGCTTTCTTT
TRBJ2-4 | TRBV7-8 | - | - | CASSQELDKNIQYF | TGTGCCAGCAGCCAAGAATTGGACAAAAACATTCAGTACTTC
TRBJ1-1 | TRBV28 | - | - | CASSSMTEGYTEAFF | TGTGCCAGCAGTTCGATGACAGAAGGGTACACTGAAGCTTTCTTT
TRBJ2-1 | TRBV7-2 | - | - | CASSPRAEQFF | TGTGCCAGCAGCCCCCGCGCTGAGCAGTTCTTC
TRBJ1-1 | TRBV6-5 | - | - | CASSYSILWGASGAFF | TGTGCCAGCAGTTACTCGATATTGTGGGGGGCAAGTGGAGCTTTCTTT
TRBJ2-3 | TRBV7-3 | - | - | CASSLVGNTQYF | TGTGCCAGCAGCTTAGTTGGAAATACGCAGTATTTT
TRBJ2-7 | TRBV29-1 | - | TRBD2 | CSVEDPDTSGVSYEQYF | TGCAGCGTTGAAGATCCCGACACTAGCGGGGTCTCCTACGAGCAGTACTTC
TRBJ2-2 | TRBV12-5 | - | - | CASAPGATGELFF | TGTGCTAGTGCTCCAGGGGCCACCGGGGAGCTGTTTTTT
TRBJ1-4 | TRBV13 | few | - | CASSLGRSEKLFF | TGTGCCAGCAGCTTAGGAAGAAGTGAAAAACTGTTTTTT
TRBJ1-1 | TRBV10-2 | - | - | CASSVGGVTEAFF | TGCGCCAGCAGTGTAGGAGGGGTTACTGAAGCTTTCTTT
TRBJ1-2 | TRBV4-3 | - | TRBD1 | CASSVRDSSNYGYTF | TGCGCCAGCAGCGTTCGGGACAGCTCTAACTATGGCTACACCTTC
TRBJ2-3 | TRBV7-9 | - | TRBD1 | CASSLLMGQGTSRADTQYF | TGTGCCAGCAGCTTATTAATGGGACAGGGGACAAGTAGGGCAGATACGCAGTATTTT
TRBJ1-1 | TRBV11-1 | - | TRBD1 | CASSFGTGGGEAFF | TGTGCCAGCAGCTTCGGGACAGGGGGTGGTGAAGCTTTCTTT
TRBJ2-7 | TRBV5-4 | once | - | CASSLWGRDEQYF | TGTGCCAGCAGCTTGTGGGGGCGCGACGAGCAGTACTTC
TRBJ1-4 | TRBV4-3 | - | TRBD1 | CASSPTWTGRRTNEKLFF | TGCGCCAGCAGCCCTACCTGGACAGGGCGGAGAACTAATGAAAAACTGTTTTTT
TRBJ2-5 | TRBV4-1 | - | - | CASSQEYPRQETQYF | TGCGCCAGCAGCCAAGAGTATCCCAGACAAGAGACCCAGTACTTC
TRBJ1-1 | TRBV5-3 | - | - | CARSSEDGQRGTEAFF | TGTGCCAGAAGTTCCGAGGACGGGCAACGAGGAACTGAAGCTTTCTTT
TRBJ2-5 | TRBV5-4 | - | - | CASSLTGSQETQYF | TGTGCCAGCAGCTTAACCGGGAGCCAAGAGACCCAGTACTTC
TRBJ1-2 | TRBV13 | - | TRBD1 | CASSLGTGSGYTF | TGTGCCAGCAGCTTAGGGACAGGGTCGGGCTACACCTTC
TRBJ1-5 | TRBV27 | - | - | CASSLRQGNQPQHF | TGTGCCAGCAGTTTACGACAGGGCAATCAGCCCCAGCATTTT
TRBJ2-4 | TRBV4-3 | - | - | CASSRETLGGWAKNIQYF | TGCGCCAGCAGCCGTGAGACCCTAGGCGGTTGGGCCAAAAACATTCAGTACTTC
TRBJ1-4 | TRBV5-6 | - | - | CASSKGGLVEKLFF | TGTGCCAGCAGCAAGGGGGGGTTGGTTGAAAAACTGTTTTTT
TRBJ2-7 | TRBV27 | - | - | CASSLFGPTYEQYF | TGTGCCAGCAGTTTATTCGGACCTACCTACGAGCAGTACTTC
TRBJ2-7 | TRBV11-2 | - | - | CASSPGKGFEQYF | TGTGCCAGCAGCCCTGGGAAGGGGTTCGAGCAGTACTTC
TRBJ2-7 | TRBV14 | - | TRBD1 | CASRLTGTGSYEQYF | TGTGCCAGCAGGCTCACCGGGACAGGTTCCTACGAGCAGTACTTC
TRBJ1-4 | TRBV5-1 | - | TRBD1 | CASSFGQGIEKLFF | TGCGCCAGCAGCTTCGGACAGGGGATCGAGAAACTGTTTTTT
TRBJ1-1 | TRBV6-6 | - | - | CASSFSGDTEAFF | TGTGCCAGCAGTTTTTCAGGGGACACTGAAGCTTTCTTT
TRBJ2-7 | TRBV7-9 | - | - | CASRLSGSKEYF | TGTGCCAGCAGACTTAGTGGTTCCAAGGAGTACTTC
TRBJ2-1 | TRBV2 | - | TRBD1 | CASSEPSQGAIVNEQFF | TGTGCCAGCAGTGAACCGTCACAGGGGGCAATAGTCAATGAGCAGTTCTTC
TRBJ1-1 | TRBV6-6 | - | TRBD1 | CASSTLQGEDEAFF | TGTGCCAGCAGTACCCTCCAGGGGGAGGATGAAGCTTTCTTT
TRBJ1-2 | TRBV7-9 | - | - | CASSLNPRLYGYTF | TGTGCCAGCAGCTTAAATCCCCGGCTCTATGGCTACACCTTC